The entry below gives a single T cell receptor (beta chain) sequence along with its context. This sample is drawn from a study of shared clonotypes between healthy human individuals. Study overall: Used for every donor were three CD4 naive, three CD4 memory, two CD8 naive and one CD8 memory plate.

This was a deep-level run. Data came from immunoSEQ multiplex PCR; TCRdb stores just in-frame clones and leaves some out. The sample holds about 2.4 million clones, 93% seen once. Germline values: CDR1 SGHDT, CDR2 YYEEEE. V dropped 4 bases and J dropped 2 bases, with 19 bases sitting between them. The CDR3 has 16 amino acids. The clonotype originates from a man between 18 and 29 years old in good health. Some clones in this sample may be carry-over from other donors' samples. Source material: naive CD4+ T cells from PBMCs. Subset: CD45RA+ positively selected. The rearrangement links TRBV5-6 to TRBJ2-7, with a tentative D call TRBD2 (5 bases). The CDR3 reads CASSPGFHGKTYEQYF. The CDR3 DNA reads TGTGCCAGCAGCCCTGGCTTCCACGGGAAAACCTACGAGCAGTACTTC.